The clone carrying this TCR beta chain was detected many times. Antigen: not known. The data stem from a study of regulatory T cells in long-lasting Graves disease. Study details: Graves' patients, newly diagnosed, had taken antithyroid drugs under 3 months.

Time point: newly diagnosed GD, antithyroid drugs for less than 3 months. PBMCs were the source of the RNA used for TCR sequencing. CDR1 is SQVTM and CDR2 is ANQGSEA in the germline V gene. The CDR3 contains 15 residues. Trimming removed 1 base from V and 5 bases from J; junction bases left unmatched: 3. The TCR beta library used iRepertoire HTBI primers with Arm-PCR amplification of CDR3. TCRdb fed the multiplex PCR reads into MiXCR, producing one record per CDR3 protein. The sample has more than 350,000 distinct CDR3 sequences; about 15% are singletons. Study results and caveats: For persistent Graves' patients, TCR diversity was lower than for newly diagnosed ones. Limited samples may have lowered accuracy. Persistent disease preferred TRBV28, TRBJ1-2 and TRBJ2-5.

The sample was also linked to a second study, of T cells in Graves' hyperthyroidism and ophthalmopathy.

This material consisted of peripheral blood mononuclear cells (PBMCs), taken at new diagnosis, from a patient treated with antithyroid drugs. The V gene is TRBV29-1, the J gene TRBJ2-1, with 12 bases fitting TRBD2. The sequence derives from a woman under 40 with Graves disease. Here the CDR3 reads CSVEGLAGVHNEQFF. CDR3 nucleotides: TGCAGCGTTGAAGGACTAGCGGGAGTCCACAATGAGCAGTTCTTC.